The 10 T cell receptor beta chains below all came from one sample that was sequenced in a study of Ad26.COV2.S vaccination and SARS-CoV-2 variants (dated by TCRdb to about 2021). Library preparation was by the immunoSEQ multiplex PCR assay. In its TCRdb copy, this immuneACCESS table keeps in-frame sequences only and misses some clones. Where compared with another copy, unresolved V genes explain less than half of these, and the others have no known cause. This sample gives 440,000 or so clones in total; about 88% of them show up just once. The ten most abundant clones make up 1.7% of the sample. This sample's treatment or condition label indicates: some 20 received Ad26.COV2.S at low or high dose, single or two shots; five or six received placebo; per-sample allocation not given. For vaccine and placebo recipients, the sequenced repertoires came from samples collected on day 63 after the first injection.

Material: peripheral blood, obtained in a trial of Ad26.COV2.S vaccine versus placebo. The receptors here all came from a person aged 18-65 years who received the Ad26.COV2.S COVID-19 vaccine or a placebo.

The chain links TRBV19 to TRBJ2-7, with a tentative D call TRBD1 (6 bases). Germline CDR1 reads LNHDA; CDR2 reads SQIVND (reference sequence). The CDR3 is 13 residues long. V was clipped by 2 bases and J by 3 bases, with 8 bases between them. The CDR3 here is CASSIKGGYEQYF. CDR3 nucleotides: TGTGCCAGTAGTATAAAAGGGGGCTACGAGCAGTACTTC. The full variable domain, its missing parts supplied by reference TRBV19 and TRBJ2-7, is DGGITQSPKYLFRKEGQNVTLSCEQNLNHDAMYWYRQDPGQGLRLIYYSQIVNDFQKGDIAEGYSVSREKKESFPLTVTSAQKNPTAFYLCASSIKGGYEQYFGPGTRLTVT.

The genes are TRBV29-1 and TRBJ2-5, with D possibly being TRBD1 (5 bases). The CDR3 has 17 residues. From germline, CDR1 is SQVTM and CDR2 ANQGSEA. Trimming shortened V by 3 bases and J by 5 bases, and 25 bases separated the two germline ends. The CDR3 loop reads CSVDSQGNLYLTETQYF. The CDR3, as DNA: TGCAGCGTTGATTCGCAGGGTAACCTTTACCTTACGGAGACCCAGTACTTC.

The V call is TRBV30, the J call TRBJ2-5; D may be TRBD2 (5 bases). Germline lookup yields CDR1 GTSNPN and CDR2 SVGIG (reference sequence). V was shortened by 1 base and J by 4 bases, with 13 bases between the two germline ends. This CDR3 spans 14 amino acids. In DNA, the CDR3 is TGTGCCTGGAGTGGCGACGGACTGCGAGAGACCCAGTACTTC. Protein sequence: CAWSGDGLRETQYF.

The chain is built from TRBV19 and TRBJ2-2; 8 nucleotides align to TRBD2. V trimming: 5 bases; J trimming: 4 bases; junction bases outside the gene matches: 6. Germline values: CDR1 LNHDA, CDR2 SQIVND (reference sequence). The CDR3 extends over 15 amino acids. CDR3 in DNA: TGTGCCAGTAGTGCGGCCGGGGGGGGCACCGGGGAGCTGTTTTTT. This gives the protein CASSAAGGGTGELFF. Complete variable domain (other parts from reference TRBV19 and TRBJ2-2): DGGITQSPKYLFRKEGQNVTLSCEQNLNHDAMYWYRQDPGQGLRLIYYSQIVNDFQKGDIAEGYSVSREKKESFPLTVTSAQKNPTAFYLCASSAAGGGTGELFFGEGSRLTVL.

The rearrangement uses TRBV7-2 and TRBJ2-7; possibly TRBD2 for D (5 bases). Between the trimmed V and J ends, which lost 2 bases and 2 bases, there was a span of 13 bases. Germline V lookup: CDR1 SGHTA, CDR2 FQGNSA. There are 15 residues in the CDR3. In DNA, the CDR3 is TGTGCCAGCAGCTTAAAGGACTCCGTAACCTACGAGCAGTACTTC. It yields the protein CASSLKDSVTYEQYF.

The V gene is TRBV14, the J gene TRBJ1-1, with a weak D call TRBD1 (5 bases). The germline gives CDR1 SGHDN, CDR2 FVKESK. The CDR3 runs to 13 residues. The V and J ends lost 4 bases and 5 bases respectively, with 11 bases between them. CDR3 sequence (DNA): TGTGCCAGCAGCCGATGGGGGGAAACTGAAGCTTTCTTT. It yields the protein CASSRWGETEAFF.

The chain joins TRBV15 to TRBJ1-3; TRBD1 might be the D (6 bases). CDR3 length equals 15 residues. Per germline, CDR1 LNHNV and CDR2 YYDKDF (reference sequence). V was pared by 3 bases and J by 0 bases, with 9 bases between. The DNA for the CDR3 is TGTGCCACCAGCAGGCAAGGGGGCTCTGGAAACACCATATATTTT. It specifies CATSRQGGSGNTIYF. The variable domain in full, completed from reference TRBV15 and TRBJ1-3, reads DAMVIQNPRYQVTQFGKPVTLSCSQTLNHNVMYWYQQKSSQAPKLLFHYYDKDFNNEADTPDNFQSRRPNTSFCFLDIRSPGLGDTAMYLCATSRQGGSGNTIYFGEGSWLTVV.

The gene calls are TRBV10-3 and TRBJ1-1; 10 bases agree with TRBD1. This CDR3 region has 17 residues. Germline-derived CDR1 and CDR2 are ENHRY and SYGVKD. With 7 bases clipped from V and 2 bases from J, the junction kept 13 bases outside the gene matches. In nucleotides, the CDR3 is TGTGCCATCACTACGCGTCGGGACAGGGGCTTAAACACTGAAGCTTTCTTT. Translating gives CAITTRRDRGLNTEAFF.

The chain couples TRBV9 to TRBJ2-2, with 10 bases fitting TRBD2. The CDR3 length is 16 residues. From germline, CDR1 is SGDLS and CDR2 YYNGEE. V dropped 0 bases and J dropped 5; count of bases not matched to a gene: 4. Written as DNA, the CDR3 is TGTGCCAGCAGCGTAGTTCTAGCGGGAGTAACCGGGGAGCTGTTTTTT. Translating it yields CASSVVLAGVTGELFF.

The chain recombines TRBV4-1 with TRBJ2-5, with 10 nucleotides matching TRBD1. The CDR3 runs to 17 residues. CDR1 MGHRA and CDR2 YSYEKL come from the germline V gene. The ends lost 0 bases at V and 3 bases at J; junction bases unmatched: 7. The CDR3 is CASSQDRAGTGEETQYF. The CDR3 DNA follows: TGCGCCAGCAGCCAAGATAGGGCAGGGACAGGGGAAGAGACCCAGTACTTC.